Given below is one TCR beta chain in context. The antigen remains undetermined. These data come from a study of Ad26.COV2.S vaccination and SARS-CoV-2 variants. Overall study context: Once or twice, 56 days apart, Ad26.COV2.S was delivered intramuscularly. General study findings and limits: Compared with placebo recipients, vaccine recipients had higher spike-specific TCR breadth.

Treatment denoted: 19 received Ad26.COV2.S at low or high dose, single or two shots; five or six received placebo; per-sample allocation not given. Sampling took place 63 days after the first vaccine or placebo injection. CDR3 length: 15 residues. Trimming took off 3 bases at V and 8 bases at J, with 18 bases between the two ends. CDR1 is SGDLS and CDR2 is YYNGEE in the germline V gene. Profiling relied on immunoSEQ multiplex PCR, and the TCRdb table lists in-frame clones only, not all of them. The table lists 290,000 or so clones, more than 75% of them singletons. The sequence derives from a person between 18 and 59 years old who received the Ad26.COV2.S COVID-19 vaccine or a placebo. This chain links TRBV9 with TRBJ2-1; tentative D call: TRBD2 (6 bases). Material: peripheral blood, obtained in a trial of Ad26.COV2.S vaccine versus placebo. The CDR3 region is CASSDAGGGTHEQFF. The CDR3 bases are TGTGCCAGCAGCGATGCGGGTGGAGGGACCCATGAGCAGTTCTTC.